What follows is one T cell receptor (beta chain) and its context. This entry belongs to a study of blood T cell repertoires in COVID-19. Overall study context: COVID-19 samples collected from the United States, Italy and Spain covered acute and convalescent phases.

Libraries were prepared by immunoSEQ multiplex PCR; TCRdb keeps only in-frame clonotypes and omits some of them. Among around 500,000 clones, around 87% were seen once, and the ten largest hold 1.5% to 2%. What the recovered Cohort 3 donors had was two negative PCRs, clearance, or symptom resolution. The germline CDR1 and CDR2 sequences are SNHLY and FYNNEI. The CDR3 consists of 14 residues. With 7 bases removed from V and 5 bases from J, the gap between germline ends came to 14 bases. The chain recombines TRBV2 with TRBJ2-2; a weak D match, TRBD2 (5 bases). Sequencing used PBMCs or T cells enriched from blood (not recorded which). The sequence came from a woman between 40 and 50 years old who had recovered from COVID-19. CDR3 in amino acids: CASTGERWTGELFF. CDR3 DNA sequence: TGTGCCAGCACCGGGGAAAGGTGGACCGGGGAGCTGTTTTTT.